The 30 T cell receptor beta chains below come from one sample, sequenced in a study of human T cells and chemical hapten exposure. TCRdb reprocessed the RACE reads with MiXCR, giving one entry per CDR3 protein. This table holds almost 40,000 distinct CDR3 sequences, more than 8% found once. Time point denoted: patch test 3, about 24 weeks after DPC sensitization. Treatment defined: therapeutic diphenylcyclopropenone sensitization with weekly scalp DPC. RNA extraction used unfractionated whole blood as the source of total RNA. The sequencing used whole blood, collected in connection with sensitization to the hapten diphenylcyclopropenone (DPC). The receptors were sampled from a man aged 50 or older with alopecia areata. Some clones in this sample may be carry-over from other donors' samples.

This clonotype was recorded many times. This chain uses TRBV10-3 with TRBJ2-7, with 9 nucleotides matching TRBD2. CDR1 is ENHRY and CDR2 is SYGVKD in the germline V gene. This CDR3 region has 14 residues. The J segment lost 3 bases and the V segment lost 6 bases, leaving 6 bases of the junction unmatched. The DNA for the CDR3 is TGTGCCATCAGGAATGGGACTAGCAGCTACGAGCAGTACTTC. Its protein is CAIRNGTSSYEQYF.

This clonotype was recorded many times. The genes are TRBV20-1 and TRBJ2-4, with TRBD1 as a possible D gene (6 bases). In germline, CDR1 is DFQATT, CDR2 SNEGSKA (reference sequence). CDR3 length: 13 residues. The chain's CDR3 is CSQGNPGKNIQYF. In DNA, the CDR3 is TGCAGCCAGGGGAATCCGGGGAAAAACATTCAGTACTTC.

This clonotype was picked up many times. The gene calls are TRBV20-1 and TRBJ2-7; 11 bases agree with TRBD2. The CDR3 contains 14 residues. V lost 0 bases, J lost 4 bases, and 2 bases stayed unmatched. Germline values: CDR1 DFQATT, CDR2 SNEGSKA (reference sequence). The CDR3 spells CSAREPSGRYEQYF. In DNA, the CDR3 is TGCAGTGCTAGAGAACCTAGCGGGAGGTACGAGCAGTACTTC.

In its sample, this clonotype was seen many times. The rearrangement uses TRBV12-3 or TRBV12-4 and TRBJ1-1; TRBD1 is a possible D gene (6 bases). V was cut by 7 bases and J by 4 bases, with 10 bases left in between. The CDR3 spans 12 residues. CDR3 loop: CASNVQGTEAFF. Here the CDR3 DNA reads TGTGCCAGCAACGTACAGGGCACTGAAGCTTTCTTT.

This clonotype is deemed medium-sized. The chain recombines TRBV6-2 or TRBV6-3 with TRBJ2-1; 12 nucleotides align to TRBD2. Germline V CDR1 and CDR2: MNHEY, SVGEGT. The CDR3 covers 19 residues. After removal of 0 bases from V and 6 bases from J, the junction contained 12 bases not matched to a gene. For the CDR3, the DNA is TGTGCCAGCAGTTACTCGATATTGCAAAGACTAGCGGGAGCCAATGAGCAGTTCTTC. Translation gives CASSYSILQRLAGANEQFF.

This clonotype was detected a few times. The J gene is TRBJ1-1, the V gene TRBV11-1; D call uncertain. V lost 5 bases, J lost 10 bases, and 11 bases lay in between. This CDR3 contains 11 residues. CDR1 and CDR2 from the germline V gene are SGHAT and FQDESV (reference sequence). CDR3 nucleotide sequence: TGTGCCAGCAGCAGGTCCGGAGTAGCTTTCTTT. The encoded protein is CASSRSGVAFF.

This clonotype was found many times. The chain links TRBV11-2 to TRBJ2-7; D possibly corresponds to TRBD2 (5 bases). CDR1 SGHAT and CDR2 FQNNGV come from the germline V gene. The V gene lost 4 bases and the J gene lost 0 bases, with 10 bases spanning the gap. The CDR3 totals 14 residues. The CDR3 DNA reads TGTGCCAGCAGCTCGGGATTCCTCTCCTACGAGCAGTACTTC. Encoded protein: CASSSGFLSYEQYF.

This clonotype was detected ten times or more. CDR3: CASSELTPWPQHF. The CDR3 region has the DNA TGTGCCAGCAGTGAACTGACCCCGTGGCCCCAGCATTTT. V gene TRBV2 combines with J gene TRBJ1-5; D ambiguous. The germline V gene has CDR1 SNHLY and CDR2 FYNNEI. Trimming removed 2 bases at V and 9 bases at J, with 11 bases between. This CDR3 comprises 13 residues.

This clonotype showed up many times. This chain links TRBV19 with TRBJ1-1; 8 bases match TRBD1. Germline V CDR1 and CDR2: LNHDA, SQIVND (reference sequence). CDR3 size: 16 residues. J gave up 2 bases and V 3 bases, and 8 bases lay outside the gene matches. The CDR3 spells CASSIDPQGVNTEAFF. The CDR3 region has the DNA TGTGCCAGTAGTATCGATCCACAGGGGGTCAACACTGAAGCTTTCTTT.

This clonotype has ten or more counts. The rearrangement joins TRBV5-1 to TRBJ2-2, with D uncertain. This CDR3 has 13 amino acids. In germline, CDR1 is SGHRS, CDR2 YFSETQ. The germline V and J ends were trimmed by 4 bases and 6 bases, with 10 bases remaining between them. The CDR3 region is CASSADNSGELFF. The DNA for the CDR3 is TGCGCCAGCAGCGCTGACAATTCCGGGGAGCTGTTTTTT.

This chain joins TRBV6-2 or TRBV6-3 and TRBJ2-3; D gene ambiguous. Trimming shortened V by 2 bases and J by 0 bases, and 3 bases separated the two germline ends. This CDR3 is built from 13 residues. Looked up from germline, CDR1 is MNHEY and CDR2 is SVGEGT. This chain's CDR3 is CASSYGSTDTQYF. CDR3 in DNA: TGTGCCAGCAGTTACGGGAGCACAGATACGCAGTATTTT.

This clonotype was observed many times. The rearrangement joins TRBV5-1 to TRBJ2-2, with TRBD2 matching 7 bases. Unmatched junction bases numbered 5, after V lost 4 bases and J lost 8 bases. The germline V gene has CDR1 SGHRS and CDR2 YFSETQ. The CDR3 is 13 residues long. CDR3 region: CASSPSGTGELFF. DNA for the CDR3: TGCGCCAGCAGCCCGAGCGGGACGGGGGAGCTGTTTTTT.

A few counts support this clonotype. V usage is TRBV11-3 and J usage is TRBJ1-1; TRBD1 matches at 7 bases. The length of the CDR3 is 19 residues. CDR1 is SGHNT, CDR2 YENEEA, per germline. Trimming cost V 1 base and J 5 bases; bases outside gene matches: 19. CDR3 amino acids: CASSLVWGTERRAVTEAFF. The CDR3 region has the DNA TGTGCCAGCAGCTTAGTCTGGGGGACAGAAAGGCGGGCGGTGACTGAAGCTTTCTTT. Filled out from reference TRBV11-3 and TRBJ1-1, the complete variable domain reads EAGVVQSPRYKIIEKKQPVAFWCNPISGHNTLYWYLQNLGQGPELLIRYENEEAVDDSQLPKDRFSAERLKGVDSTLKIQPAELGDSAVYLCASSLVWGTERRAVTEAFFGQGTRLTVV.

This clonotype came up a few times. This sequence joins TRBV7-6 and TRBJ2-7, with TRBD2 identical over 7 bases. Trimming at V came to 5 bases and at J to 2 bases, leaving 15 bases not matched to a gene. CDR3 length: 17 amino acids. CDR1 and CDR2 (germline): SGHVS, FNYEAQ. The CDR3, as DNA: TGTGCCAGCAGCCCCGTAGACCGCCGCGGGAGCCCCTACGAGCAGTACTTC. This sequence encodes CASSPVDRRGSPYEQYF.

Only a few counts were recorded for this clonotype. This rearrangement joins TRBV5-5 to TRBJ2-1, with 8 bases fitting TRBD1. Trimming at V came to 2 bases and at J to 8 bases, leaving 6 bases not matched to a gene. This CDR3 is built from 14 residues. Germline V gene lookup returns CDR1 SGHKS and CDR2 YYEKEE (reference sequence). The CDR3 DNA sequence: TGTGCCAGCAGCTTCAGGGGGCGAGCCGATGAGCAGTTCTTC. It specifies CASSFRGRADEQFF.

The table lists this clonotype with many counts. The chain has TRBV6-5 and TRBJ2-7; the D is unclear. The ends were cut back, 0 bases at V and 3 bases at J, with 6 bases in the middle. Per the germline V gene, CDR1 is MNHEY and CDR2 is SVGAGI. CDR3 length equals 13 residues. The CDR3 bases are TGTGCCAGCAGTTACTCGTACGACTACGAGCAGTACTTC. It encodes CASSYSYDYEQYF.

This clonotype was observed a few times. The V call is TRBV11-2, the J call TRBJ2-7, with 10 nucleotides matching TRBD1. Looked up from germline, CDR1 is SGHAT and CDR2 is FQNNGV. The junction had 11 bases not matched to a gene; V was cut back by 3 bases and J by 9 bases. The CDR3 runs to 15 residues. The CDR3 DNA follows: TGTGCCAGCAGCTTGTGGGGGGACAGGGGCTATCGGCAGTACTTC. This gives the protein CASSLWGDRGYRQYF.

This clonotype appeared many times. The V gene is TRBV5-1, the J gene TRBJ2-7, with 8 bases fitting TRBD2. This CDR3 spans 18 amino acids. After removal of 3 bases from V and 0 bases from J, the junction contained 14 bases not matched to a gene. Germline V gene data show CDR1 as SGHRS and CDR2 as YFSETQ. The CDR3 DNA is TGCGCCAGCAGCTCGAATTCACCACTAGCGGCTAGCTCCTACGAGCAGTACTTC. This codes for CASSSNSPLAASSYEQYF. Combining the CDR3 with reference TRBV5-1 and TRBJ2-7 gives the whole variable domain KAGVTQTPRYLIKTRGQQVTLSCSPISGHRSVSWYQQTPGQGLQFLFEYFSETQRNKGNFPGRFSGRQFSNSRSEMNVSTLELGDSALYLCASSSNSPLAASSYEQYFGPGTRLTVT.

This clonotype was found many times. This chain's CDR3 is CASSLGVAGSYEQYF. The CDR3 bases are TGTGCCAGCAGCTTAGGGGTTGCGGGCTCCTACGAGCAGTACTTC. This chain connects TRBV11-1 to TRBJ2-7; TRBD2 might be the D (5 bases). V shed 1 base and J shed 0 bases, with 10 bases lying between them. Per the germline V gene, CDR1 is SGHAT and CDR2 is FQDESV (reference sequence). CDR3 size: 15 residues.

A few counts support this clonotype. The junction does not match germline at one end; this may be a read error. The V and J genes are TRBV29-1 and TRBJ2-1; perhaps D is TRBD1 or TRBD2 (6 bases each). CDR1 is SQVTM, CDR2 ANQGSEA, per germline. This CDR3 spans 11 amino acids. The CDR3 is CSAEGGYEQFF. CDR3 DNA: TGCAGCGCTGAAGGGGGGTATGAGCAGTTCTTC.

The V and J genes are TRBV12-3 or TRBV12-4 and TRBJ1-1; the D is unclear. The CDR3 is made up of 12 amino acids. V lost 5 bases to trimming and J lost 6 bases, with 10 bases between them. CDR3 amino acids: CASSPPIAEAFF. CDR3 bases: TGTGCCAGCAGTCCCCCAATAGCTGAAGCTTTCTTT.

Ten or more counts support this clonotype. This chain joins TRBV29-1 and TRBJ2-1; possibly TRBD2 for D (5 bases). CDR3 length: 13 residues. Germline values: CDR1 SQVTM, CDR2 ANQGSEA. Trimming took 5 bases from V and 8 from J, leaving 16 bases between them. The CDR3 spells CSVLIRGNHEQFF. In DNA, the CDR3 is TGCAGCGTTCTCATCCGAGGGAACCATGAGCAGTTCTTC.

This clonotype was seen just once. A much larger clone differs by one base, so this may be a read error. The chain joins TRBV9 to TRBJ2-7; no definite D call. The CDR3 length is 14 residues. Germline values: CDR1 SGDLS, CDR2 YYNGEE. The DNA for the CDR3 is TGTGCCAGCAGCGTAGGAGCGTCCTCCTACGAGCGGTACTTC. It yields the protein CASSVGASSYERYF.

J is TRBJ2-3 and V is TRBV28; a possible D gene is TRBD2 (5 bases). The CDR3 runs 14 residues. Germline CDR1 reads MDHEN; CDR2 reads SYDVKM. V was pared by 5 bases and J by 2 bases, with 11 bases between. The CDR3 nucleotides are TGTGCCAGCAGTCCCCTGGACTTCACAGATACGCAGTATTTT. It yields the protein CASSPLDFTDTQYF.

Many counts were recorded for this clonotype. The V and J genes are TRBV20-1 and TRBJ2-3; perhaps D is TRBD1 or TRBD2 (5 bases each). CDR3 length: 13 residues. V was shortened by 6 bases and J by 4 bases, with 14 bases between the two germline ends. Germline V gives CDR1 DFQATT, CDR2 SNEGSKA (reference sequence). The CDR3 bases are TGCAGTGCCTGGGGGAGCCGTGCAGATACGCAGTATTTT. As protein: CSAWGSRADTQYF.

This clonotype was detected only a few times. This chain uses TRBV12-3 or TRBV12-4 with TRBJ1-1, with 8 bases identical to TRBD1. This CDR3 is 15 amino acids long. J gave up 4 bases and V 3 bases, and 7 bases lay outside the gene matches. CDR3 protein: CASSFRTGMSTEAFF. The CDR3 DNA reads as TGTGCCAGCAGTTTTAGGACAGGGATGAGCACTGAAGCTTTCTTT.

This clonotype was detected a few times. The CDR3 here is CSARRGGTGYTF. As DNA, the CDR3 is TGCAGTGCTAGAAGGGGGGGGACTGGCTACACCTTC. The chain uses TRBV20-1 and TRBJ1-2; D possibly corresponds to TRBD1 (6 bases). With 2 bases removed from V and 7 bases from J, the gap between germline ends came to 11 bases. Germline V CDR1 and CDR2: DFQATT, SNEGSKA (reference sequence). There are 12 residues in the CDR3.

This clonotype was picked up many times. The chain recombines TRBV10-3 with TRBJ2-2; 11 bases map to TRBD2. J was trimmed by 1 base and V by 6 bases; bases with no gene match: 4. CDR1 and CDR2 from the germline V gene are ENHRY and SYGVKD. The CDR3 contains 16 residues. CDR3 region: CAIRASGRLNTGELFF. CDR3 coding DNA: TGTGCCATCAGGGCTAGCGGGAGGTTGAACACCGGGGAGCTGTTTTTT.

In its sample, this clonotype was seen a few times. The chain carries TRBV12-3 or TRBV12-4 and TRBJ1-5, with unresolved D. Trimming stripped 2 bases from V and 3 bases from J, with 8 bases between. The CDR3 runs to 14 residues. The CDR3 region has the DNA TGTGCCAGCAGTTTAAGCGGAACCAATCAGCCCCAGCATTTT. Translated, it gives CASSLSGTNQPQHF.

The chain has TRBV28 and TRBJ1-1; 12 nucleotides align to TRBD1. The length of the CDR3 is 14 residues. Germline V CDR1 and CDR2: MDHEN, SYDVKM. Trimming cost V 6 bases and J 4 bases; bases outside gene matches: 3. In nucleotides, the CDR3 is TGTGCCAGCAGCAAGGGACAGGGGGCCACTGAAGCTTTCTTT. Translation gives CASSKGQGATEAFF.